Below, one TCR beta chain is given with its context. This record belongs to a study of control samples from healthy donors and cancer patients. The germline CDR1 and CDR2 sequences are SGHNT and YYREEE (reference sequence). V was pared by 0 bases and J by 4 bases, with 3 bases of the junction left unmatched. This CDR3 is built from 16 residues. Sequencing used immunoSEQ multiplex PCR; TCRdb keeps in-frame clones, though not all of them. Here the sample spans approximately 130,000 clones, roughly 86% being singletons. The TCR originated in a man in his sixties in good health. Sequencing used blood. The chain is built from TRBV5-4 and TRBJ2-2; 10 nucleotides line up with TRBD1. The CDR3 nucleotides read TGTGCCAGCAGCTTGGGAGACAGGGGGCGCACCGGGGAGCTGTTTTTT. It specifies CASSLGDRGRTGELFF.